Each of the 21 T cell receptor beta chains below was sequenced from the same sample in a study of cytomegalovirus exposure and HLA in healthy donors. Assay: immunoSEQ multiplex PCR; the TCRdb copy retains only in-frame clones and omits some. Among 150,000 to 200,000 clones listed, 86% were seen once. The sequenced sample was PBMCs. The receptors shown here come from a man aged 18 to 35 in good health and CMV-seropositive.

The chain links TRBV9 to TRBJ2-3, with TRBD2 matching over 8 bases. The CDR3 covers 14 residues. CDR1 SGDLS and CDR2 YYNGEE come from the germline V gene. V gave up 0 bases and J gave up 4 bases; unmatched junction bases: 1. CDR3: CASSVGGLADTQYF. In DNA form, the CDR3 reads TGTGCCAGCAGCGTAGGGGGACTAGCAGATACGCAGTATTTT. The full variable domain, completed using reference TRBV9 and TRBJ2-3, is DSGVTQTPKHLITATGQRVTLRCSPRSGDLSVYWYQQSLDQGLQFLIQYYNGEERAKGNILERFSAQQFPDLHSELNLSSLELGDSALYFCASSVGGLADTQYFGPGTRLTVL.

The chain combines TRBV4-1 with TRBJ2-1, with 8 bases matching TRBD1. This CDR3 contains 17 residues. Unmatched junction bases numbered 14, after V lost 3 bases and J lost 7 bases. In germline, CDR1 is MGHRA, CDR2 YSYEKL. The CDR3 bases are TGCGCCAGCAGCCAGGGCTTTCCACGGACAGGGCCTAATGAGCAGTTCTTC. Translation gives CASSQGFPRTGPNEQFF.

This chain uses TRBV13 with TRBJ1-5, with a tentative D call TRBD1 (5 bases). Germline CDR1 reads PRHDT; CDR2 reads FYEKMQ (reference sequence). V was pared by 0 bases and J by 6 bases, with 6 bases between. CDR3 length equals 13 residues. CDR3 nucleotides: TGTGCCAGCAGCTTAGGCAGGGCTCAGCCCCAGCATTTT. This gives the protein CASSLGRAQPQHF.

CDR3: CATLDRDANTIYF. The CDR3 region has the DNA TGTGCCACCCTGGACAGGGACGCAAACACCATATATTTT. The genes are TRBV27 and TRBJ1-3; 8 positions match TRBD1. V shed 10 bases, J shed 6 bases, and the junction held 8 bases outside the gene matches. The germline V gene encodes CDR1 MNHEY and CDR2 SMNVEV (reference sequence). The length of the CDR3 is 13 residues.

V is TRBV4-3 and J is TRBJ2-2; 8 bases fit TRBD2. This CDR3 spans 17 amino acids. V shed 0 bases and J 4 bases; nucleotides not matched to a gene: 7. From germline, CDR1 is LGHNA and CDR2 YSLEER. CDR3 bases: TGCGCCAGCAGCCAAGAGGGTAGCGGGGAGGTCACCGGGGAGCTGTTTTTT. It encodes CASSQEGSGEVTGELFF.

The chain couples TRBV2 to TRBJ2-7, with 8 positions matching TRBD1. The CDR3 has 13 residues. The germline CDR1 and CDR2 sequences are SNHLY and FYNNEI. The J segment lost 2 bases and the V segment lost 7 bases, leaving 4 bases of the junction unmatched. This CDR3 is CASMDRVAYEQYF. The CDR3 DNA reads as TGTGCCAGCATGGACAGGGTCGCCTACGAGCAGTACTTC. Using reference TRBV2 and TRBJ2-7 for the parts outside the CDR3, the full variable domain is EPEVTQTPSHQVTQMGQEVILRCVPISNHLYFYWYRQILGQKVEFLVSFYNNEISEKSEIFDDQFSVERPDGSNFTLKIRSTKLEDSAMYFCASMDRVAYEQYFGPGTRLTVT.

The chain recombines TRBV19 with TRBJ2-1; D perhaps matches TRBD1 (5 bases). Germline-derived CDR1 and CDR2 are LNHDA and SQIVND (reference sequence). The V end lost 6 bases, the J end lost 7 bases, and 19 bases lay between the germline ends. There are 15 residues in the CDR3. The DNA for the CDR3 is TGTGCCAGTAGGCAGACAGACTTGGACCGAAATGAGCAGTTCTTC. It specifies CASRQTDLDRNEQFF.

The chain combines TRBV7-9 with TRBJ1-1; tentatively, D is TRBD1 (5 bases). The CDR3 spans 15 residues. Germline V gene lookup returns CDR1 SEHNR and CDR2 FQNEAQ (reference sequence). V gave up 2 bases and J gave up 2 bases, with 12 bases separating them. CDR3 residues: CASSLRQGENTEAFF. The CDR3 DNA reads TGTGCCAGCAGCTTAAGGCAGGGCGAAAACACTGAAGCTTTCTTT.

The chain couples TRBV4-3 to TRBJ1-1; D possibly corresponds to TRBD1 (5 bases). Germline values: CDR1 LGHNA, CDR2 YSLEER. With 3 bases removed from V and 1 base from J, the gap between germline ends came to 15 bases. This CDR3 is 16 amino acids long. CDR3: CASSQLEGSGNTEAFF. In nucleotides, the CDR3 is TGCGCCAGCAGCCAGTTGGAGGGGTCCGGGAACACTGAAGCTTTCTTT.

The V and J genes are TRBV4-2 and TRBJ1-3; a weak D match, TRBD1 (5 bases). The CDR3 extends over 16 amino acids. Trimming took 0 bases from V and 9 from J, leaving 18 bases between them. The germline V gene has CDR1 LGHNA and CDR2 YNFKEQ. This CDR3 reads CASSQDRQLLGGTIYF. CDR3 coding DNA: TGTGCCAGCAGCCAAGATAGGCAGCTGCTCGGGGGCACCATATATTTT.

This chain connects TRBV28 to TRBJ2-7; 14 bases are shared with TRBD2. This CDR3 is built from 16 residues. CDR1 and CDR2 from the germline V gene are MDHEN and SYDVKM. V shed 7 bases, J shed 7 bases, and the junction held 12 bases outside the gene matches. Written as DNA, the CDR3 is TGTGCCAGCACCCTTCGAGGGACTAGCGGGAGAGGAGAGCAGTACTTC. The encoded protein is CASTLRGTSGRGEQYF. Full variable domain (missing parts from reference TRBV28 and TRBJ2-7): DVKVTQSSRYLVKRTGEKVFLECVQDMDHENMFWYRQDPGLGLRLIYFSYDVKMKEKGDIPEGYSVSREKKERFSLILESASTNQTSMYLCASTLRGTSGRGEQYFGPGTRLTVT.

The chain links TRBV7-2 to TRBJ1-3; D remains ambiguous. The ends were cut back, 3 bases at V and 3 bases at J, with 9 bases in the middle. The CDR3 loop spans 14 amino acids. In germline, CDR1 is SGHTA, CDR2 FQGNSA. CDR3 residues: CASSFTLGGNTIYF. CDR3 bases: TGTGCCAGCAGCTTTACCCTCGGTGGAAACACCATATATTTT.

The chain combines TRBV7-9 with TRBJ2-2; maybe TRBD2 (6 bases). Germline loops: CDR1 SEHNR, CDR2 FQNEAQ (reference sequence). V lost 4 bases and J lost 2, with 8 bases in between. This CDR3 spans 14 amino acids. The CDR3: CASSSGLNTGELFF. As DNA, the CDR3 is TGTGCCAGCAGCTCCGGACTAAACACCGGGGAGCTGTTTTTT.

The count of this clone is one. The rearrangement joins TRBV29-1 to TRBJ2-1; no firm D call. Germline values: CDR1 SQVTM, CDR2 ANQGSEA. Trimming removed 4 bases at V and 6 bases at J, with 13 bases between. CDR3 length equals 13 residues. The CDR3 is CSVVADTVNEQFF. In nucleotides, the CDR3 is TGCAGCGTTGTGGCCGATACAGTCAATGAGCAGTTCTTC.

The chain couples TRBV5-1 to TRBJ2-7; D may be TRBD2 (6 bases). The CDR3 has 15 amino acids. Germline V lookup: CDR1 SGHRS, CDR2 YFSETQ. The V end lost 4 bases, the J end lost 2 bases, and 16 bases lay between the germline ends. The CDR3 protein is CASSVNSGITYEQYF. CDR3 DNA: TGCGCCAGCAGCGTTAATAGCGGAATCACCTACGAGCAGTACTTC.

The chain couples TRBV5-1 to TRBJ2-5, with TRBD2 as a possible D gene (6 bases). Germline V CDR1 and CDR2: SGHRS, YFSETQ. The CDR3 contains 14 residues. Trimming left V 0 bases short and J 3 bases short, with 9 bases between. The CDR3 DNA follows: TGCGCCAGCAGCTTGGCTGCGGGAAAAGAGACCCAGTACTTC. This encodes CASSLAAGKETQYF.

This CDR3 is CASALAEATDTQYF. The CDR3 coding sequence is TGTGCCAGCGCTTTAGCGGAGGCTACAGATACGCAGTATTTT. V usage is TRBV6-5 and J usage is TRBJ2-3; D may be TRBD2 (6 bases). The germline V gene has CDR1 MNHEY and CDR2 SVGAGI. This CDR3 contains 14 residues. V lost 8 bases and J 3 bases, leaving 15 bases between the germline ends.

V and J are TRBV4-2 and TRBJ2-3; TRBD1 agrees at 8 bases. Germline values: CDR1 LGHNA, CDR2 YNFKEQ. With V trimmed by 4 bases and J by 4 bases, 4 bases remained unmatched. The CDR3 has 14 amino acids. CDR3 sequence: CASSPGQEADTQYF. CDR3 bases: TGTGCCAGCAGCCCGGGACAGGAGGCAGATACGCAGTATTTT.

In nucleotides, the CDR3 is TGTGCCAGCATTATCGGGGGGAGGAACACCATATATTTT. Amino acid sequence: CASIIGGRNTIYF. The rearrangement joins TRBV7-8 to TRBJ1-3, with D perhaps matching TRBD1 (5 bases). The CDR3 has 13 residues. Germline V gene data show CDR1 as SGHVS and CDR2 as FQNEAQ. V lost 7 bases to trimming and J lost 7 bases, with 14 bases between them.

The chain recombines TRBV13 with TRBJ1-4; tentative D call: TRBD1 (6 bases). Germline values: CDR1 PRHDT, CDR2 FYEKMQ (reference sequence). The ends were cut back, 6 bases at V and 10 bases at J, with 18 bases in the middle. This CDR3 comprises 14 residues. The CDR3: CASSPQGRGGKLFF. The CDR3, as DNA: TGTGCCAGCAGTCCTCAGGGGAGGGGGGGAAAACTGTTTTTT.

As regards this clone: An end of the junction differs from the germline gene, which may be a read error. The chain recombines TRBV7-7 with TRBJ2-3; 9 bases map to TRBD2. The CDR3 is 16 amino acids. Germline assignment: CDR1 SSHAT and CDR2 FNYEAQ (reference sequence). This CDR3 reads CASSLGTSGPTDTQYF. Written as DNA, the CDR3 is TGTGCTAGCAGCTTAGGTACTAGCGGGCCCACAGATACGCAGTATTTT.